Detailed here is one T cell receptor (beta chain). Per the authors' pipeline: Amplifying reference gene primers gave estimates of nucleated cell counts. Method: immunoSEQ multiplex PCR; TCRdb's copy keeps in-frame clones and lacks some. The DNA gave D and trimming, while V, J and clone size come from that table. Seen here are approximately 310,000 clones, 87% observed once, and the top ten hold 1%. This CDR3 contains 17 residues. Trimming removed 4 bases from V and 0 bases from J; junction bases left unmatched: 6. Per germline, CDR1 SGHVS and CDR2 FQNEAQ. This entry is derived from a study of blood T cell repertoires in COVID-19.

The sequenced sample was peripheral blood. This chain connects TRBV7-8 to TRBJ2-6, with 7 bases lining up with TRBD1. The sequence was collected from a man aged 50 to 60 with active or convalescent COVID-19. The CDR3 DNA follows: TGTGCCAGCAGCTCTCGACAGGGCGACTCTGGGGCCAACGTCCTGACTTTC. The encoded protein is CASSSRQGDSGANVLTF.